This is a list of T cell receptor beta chains from one sample in a study of T cell repertoires in aging, cancer and after chemotherapy. TCRdb fed the multiplex PCR reads into MiXCR, producing one record per CDR3 protein. Counted here are about 12,000 distinct CDR3 sequences, less than 30% occurring once; the ten biggest clones make up 8.5% to 9.5%. The specimen was blood. These receptors were collected from a human donor with a blood cancer. Each CDR3 is given with its conserved first and last residue. A D gene is named only where the DNA matches it firmly. Clone size is stated in some rows and not others, as once, few, many or a class when expanded.

j_call	d_call	v_call	clone_size	cdr3_aa	cdr3_nt
TRBJ2-1	-	TRBV27	medium-sized	CASNRLNSYNEQFF	TGTGCCAGCAATCGACTGAACTCCTACAATGAGCAGTTCTTC
TRBJ2-7	TRBD2	TRBV7-2	-	CASSLGLAGGTYEQYF	TGTGCCAGCAGCTTAGGACTAGCGGGGGGTACCTACGAGCAGTACTTC
TRBJ1-4	-	TRBV7-9	few	CASTTVQGDEKLFF	TGTGCCAGCACCACCGTACAGGGTGATGAAAAACTGTTTTTT
TRBJ2-7	-	TRBV30	-	CAWSVLDSSYEQYF	TGTGCCTGGAGTGTATTGGATAGCTCCTACGAGCAGTACTTC
TRBJ2-1	-	TRBV12-3/TRBV12-4	many	CASSRGNEQFF	TGTGCCAGCAGTCGAGGCAATGAGCAGTTCTTC
TRBJ2-2	-	TRBV27	medium-sized	CASGMDTGELFF	TGTGCCAGCGGCATGGACACCGGGGAGCTGTTTTTT
TRBJ2-7	TRBD1	TRBV29-1	-	CSVVRDSGSYEQYF	TGCAGCGTGGTCCGGGACAGCGGATCCTACGAGCAGTACTTC
TRBJ2-3	-	TRBV29-1	medium-sized	CSVPSRDTQYF	TGCAGCGTTCCCTCGAGGGATACGCAGTATTTT
TRBJ2-3	-	TRBV24-1	-	CATSESGGTDTQYF	TGTGCCACCAGTGAGTCCGGTGGGACAGATACGCAGTATTTT
TRBJ2-1	-	TRBV19	medium-sized	CASSLGEVGEQFF	TGTGCCAGTAGTTTAGGTGAGGTAGGTGAGCAGTTCTTC
TRBJ1-4	-	TRBV18	-	CASSPGGTPEKLFF	TGTGCCAGCTCACCGGGGGGGACACCTGAAAAACTGTTTTTT
TRBJ2-3	-	TRBV5-4	few	CASSLGVGITDTQYF	TGTGCCAGCAGCTTGGGGGTAGGGATCACAGATACGCAGTATTTT
TRBJ2-2	-	TRBV5-1	-	CASSFWISNTGELFF	TGCGCCAGCAGCTTCTGGATCTCGAACACCGGGGAGCTGTTTTTT
TRBJ2-5	TRBD2	TRBV5-1	-	CASSEGTSGQETQYF	TGCGCCAGCAGCGAGGGGACTAGCGGACAAGAGACCCAGTACTTC
TRBJ2-2	-	TRBV18	medium-sized	CASSPVPGQTGELFF	TGTGCCAGCTCCCCCGTACCAGGGCAGACCGGGGAGCTGTTTTTT
TRBJ2-7	TRBD1	TRBV7-2	-	CASSPRGGTYEQYF	TGTGCCAGCAGCCCGAGAGGGGGCACCTACGAGCAGTACTTC
TRBJ2-4	-	TRBV12-3/TRBV12-4	few	CASSTRDRLGAKNIQYF	TGTGCCAGCAGTACCAGGGACCGCCTGGGGGCCAAAAACATTCAGTACTTC
TRBJ1-1	TRBD1	TRBV27	-	CASSLGQGAEAFF	TGTGCCAGCAGTTTAGGACAGGGCGCTGAAGCTTTCTTT
TRBJ1-1	TRBD1	TRBV20-1	-	CSASEGANTEAFF	TGCAGTGCTAGTGAGGGGGCGAACACTGAAGCTTTCTTT
TRBJ2-7	-	TRBV6-5	medium-sized	CASSYSAGSKAHHEQYF	TGTGCCAGCAGTTACTCCGCCGGGAGTAAGGCCCACCACGAGCAGTACTTC
TRBJ1-2	-	TRBV5-1	-	CASSPRERGNYGYTF	TGCGCCAGCAGCCCCCGCGAGCGCGGAAACTATGGCTACACCTTC
TRBJ2-4	-	TRBV20-1	once	CSASWHQLAKNIQYF	TGCAGTGCTAGTTGGCATCAGCTAGCCAAAAACATTCAGTACTTC
TRBJ2-2	-	TRBV12-3/TRBV12-4	-	CASSTISNTGELFF	TGTGCCAGCAGTACCATTTCGAACACCGGGGAGCTGTTTTTT
TRBJ2-7	-	TRBV18	-	CASSQRAASSYEQYF	TGTGCCAGCTCACAGCGGGCAGCGAGCTCCTACGAGCAGTACTTC
TRBJ1-3	-	TRBV6-2/TRBV6-3	many	CASSYSGGSGNTIYF	TGTGCCAGCAGTTACTCAGGGGGCTCTGGAAACACCATATATTTT